This TCR beta chain was retrieved from a study of metastatic and nonmetastatic thyroid tumors. Study summary: Thyroid patients, malignant and benign, had repertoires compared across blood and tumor or nodule tissue.

TCRdb re-called the PCR reads with MiXCR. The table records 20,000 or so clones, 12% of them present only once. General study findings and limits: The reported finding was significantly higher TCR beta diversity in malignant thyroid tumors relative to benign nodules, in blood and tumor.

This clone is medium-sized within its sample. Its antigen is as yet unknown. No patient received treatment before thyroid surgery. This CDR3 is 13 amino acids long. The ends were cut back, 6 bases at V and 1 base at J, with 10 bases in the middle. Sequencing was performed on blood. V is TRBV12-3 or TRBV12-4 and J is TRBJ2-7; D is undetermined. The TCR comes from a male donor with papillary thyroid cancer or a benign thyroid nodule (not recorded which). Some clones in this sample may be carry-over from other donors' samples. CDR3 sequence (DNA): TGTGCCAGCAGAGAGACAAATTCCTACGAGCAGTACTTC. It encodes CASRETNSYEQYF.